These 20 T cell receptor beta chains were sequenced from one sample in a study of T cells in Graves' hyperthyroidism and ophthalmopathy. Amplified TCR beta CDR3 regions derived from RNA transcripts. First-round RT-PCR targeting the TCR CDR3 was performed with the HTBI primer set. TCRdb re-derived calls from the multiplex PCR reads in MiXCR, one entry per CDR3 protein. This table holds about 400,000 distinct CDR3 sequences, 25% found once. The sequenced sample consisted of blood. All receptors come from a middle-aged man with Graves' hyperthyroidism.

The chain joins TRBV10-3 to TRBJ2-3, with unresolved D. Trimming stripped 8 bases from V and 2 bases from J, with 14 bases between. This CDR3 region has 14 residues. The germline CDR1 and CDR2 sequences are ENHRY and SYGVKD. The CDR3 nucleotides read TGTGCCATCTGGGTTGGGGTCTTCACAGATACGCAGTATTTT. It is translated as CAIWVGVFTDTQYF.

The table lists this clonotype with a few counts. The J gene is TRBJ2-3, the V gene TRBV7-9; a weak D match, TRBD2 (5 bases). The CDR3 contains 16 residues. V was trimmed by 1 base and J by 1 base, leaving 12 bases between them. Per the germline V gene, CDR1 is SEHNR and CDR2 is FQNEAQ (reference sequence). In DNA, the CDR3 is TGTGCCAGCAGCTTAGATCGGCTAGCCGGCACAGATACGCAGTATTTT. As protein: CASSLDRLAGTDTQYF.

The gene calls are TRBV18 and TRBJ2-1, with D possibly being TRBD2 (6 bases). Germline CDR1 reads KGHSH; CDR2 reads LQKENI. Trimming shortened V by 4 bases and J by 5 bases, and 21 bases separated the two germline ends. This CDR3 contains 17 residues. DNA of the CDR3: TGTGCCAGCTCACGCTCAATGACTAGTCGAGCTCACAATGAGCAGTTCTTC. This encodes CASSRSMTSRAHNEQFF.

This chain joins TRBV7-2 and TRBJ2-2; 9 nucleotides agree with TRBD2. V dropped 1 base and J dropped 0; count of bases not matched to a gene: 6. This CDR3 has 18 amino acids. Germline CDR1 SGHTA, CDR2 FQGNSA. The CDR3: CASSLVLAGSPNTGELFF. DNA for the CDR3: TGTGCCAGCAGCTTAGTCCTAGCGGGATCGCCGAACACCGGGGAGCTGTTTTTT.

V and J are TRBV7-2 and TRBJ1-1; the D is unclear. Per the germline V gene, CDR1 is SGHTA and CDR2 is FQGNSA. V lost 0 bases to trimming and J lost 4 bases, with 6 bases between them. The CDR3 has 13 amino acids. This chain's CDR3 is CASSLAFGTEAFF. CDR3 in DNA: TGTGCCAGCAGCTTAGCGTTCGGCACTGAAGCTTTCTTT.

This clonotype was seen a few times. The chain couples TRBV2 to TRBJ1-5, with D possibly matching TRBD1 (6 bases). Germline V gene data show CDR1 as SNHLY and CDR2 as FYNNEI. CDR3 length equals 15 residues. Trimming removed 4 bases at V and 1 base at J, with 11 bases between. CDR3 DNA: TGTGCCAGCAGTGTCAAGAGGGGGAGCAATCAGCCCCAGCATTTT. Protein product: CASSVKRGSNQPQHF.

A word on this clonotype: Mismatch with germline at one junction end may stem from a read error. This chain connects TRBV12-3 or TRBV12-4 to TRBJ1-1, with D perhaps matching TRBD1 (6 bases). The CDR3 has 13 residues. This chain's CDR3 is CATSGGLHTEAFF. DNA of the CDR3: TGTGCCACCAGTGGGGGCTTGCACACTGAAGCTTTCTTT.

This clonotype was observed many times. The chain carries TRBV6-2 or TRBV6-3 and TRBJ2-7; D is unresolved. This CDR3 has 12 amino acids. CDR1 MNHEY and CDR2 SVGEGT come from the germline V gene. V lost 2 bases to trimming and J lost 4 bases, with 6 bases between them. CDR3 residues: CASSYVGYEQYF. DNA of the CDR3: TGTGCCAGCAGTTACGTAGGATACGAGCAGTACTTC.

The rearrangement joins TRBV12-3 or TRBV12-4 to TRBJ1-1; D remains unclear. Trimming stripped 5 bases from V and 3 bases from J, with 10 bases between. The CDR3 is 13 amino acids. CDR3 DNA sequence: TGTGCCAGCAGTAAGAGTACTTACACTGAAGCTTTCTTT. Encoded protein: CASSKSTYTEAFF.

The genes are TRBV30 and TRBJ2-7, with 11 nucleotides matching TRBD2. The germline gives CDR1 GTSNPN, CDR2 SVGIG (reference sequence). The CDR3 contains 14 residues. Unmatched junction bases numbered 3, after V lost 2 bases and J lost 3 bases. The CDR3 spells CAWSRLAGGYEQYF. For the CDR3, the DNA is TGTGCCTGGAGTAGGCTAGCGGGAGGCTACGAGCAGTACTTC.

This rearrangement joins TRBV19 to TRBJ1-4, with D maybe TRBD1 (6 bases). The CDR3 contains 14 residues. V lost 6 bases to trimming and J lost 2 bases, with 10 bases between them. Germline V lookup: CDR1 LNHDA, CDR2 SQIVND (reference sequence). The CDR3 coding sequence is TGTGCCAGTAGATTACAGGGCACTAATGAAAAACTGTTTTTT. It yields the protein CASRLQGTNEKLFF.

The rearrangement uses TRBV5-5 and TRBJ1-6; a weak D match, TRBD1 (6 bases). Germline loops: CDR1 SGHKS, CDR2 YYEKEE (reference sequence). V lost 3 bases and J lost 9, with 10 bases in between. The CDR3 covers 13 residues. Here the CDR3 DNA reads TGTGCCAGCAGCTCAGGGGAAAGTTCACCCCTCCACTTT. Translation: CASSSGESSPLHF.

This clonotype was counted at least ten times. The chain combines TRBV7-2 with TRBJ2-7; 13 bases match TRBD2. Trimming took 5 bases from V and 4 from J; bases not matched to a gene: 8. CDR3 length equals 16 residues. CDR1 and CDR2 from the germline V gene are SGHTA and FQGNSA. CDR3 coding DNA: TGTGCCAGCAGCGTAGAGGGACTAGCGGGATTTTACGAGCAGTACTTC. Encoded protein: CASSVEGLAGFYEQYF.

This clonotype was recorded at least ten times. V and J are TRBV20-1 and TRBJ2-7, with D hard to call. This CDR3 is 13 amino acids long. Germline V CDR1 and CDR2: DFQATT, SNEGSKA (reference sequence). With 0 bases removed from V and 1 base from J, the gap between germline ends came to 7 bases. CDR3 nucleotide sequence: TGCAGTGCTAGAGACCGTCATTCCTACGAGCAGTACTTC. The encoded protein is CSARDRHSYEQYF.

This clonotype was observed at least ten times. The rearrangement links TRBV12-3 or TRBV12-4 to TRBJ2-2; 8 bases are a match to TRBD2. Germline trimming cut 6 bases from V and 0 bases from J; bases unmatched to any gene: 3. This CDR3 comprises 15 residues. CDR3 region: CASRGTRANTGELFF. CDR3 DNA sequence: TGTGCCAGCAGGGGGACTAGGGCGAACACCGGGGAGCTGTTTTTT.

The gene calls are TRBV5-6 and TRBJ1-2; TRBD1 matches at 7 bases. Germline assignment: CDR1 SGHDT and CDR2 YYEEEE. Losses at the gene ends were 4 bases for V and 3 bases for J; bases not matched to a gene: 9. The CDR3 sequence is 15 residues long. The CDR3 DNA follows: TGTGCCAGCAGCCAGACAGGGATCCCGTACTATGGCTACACCTTC. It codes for CASSQTGIPYYGYTF.

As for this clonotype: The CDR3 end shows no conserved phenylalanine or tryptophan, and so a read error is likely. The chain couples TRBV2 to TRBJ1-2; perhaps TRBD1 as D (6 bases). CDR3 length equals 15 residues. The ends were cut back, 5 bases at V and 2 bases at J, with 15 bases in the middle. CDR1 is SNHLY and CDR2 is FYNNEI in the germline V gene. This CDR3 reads CASSLSRGTNYGYTL. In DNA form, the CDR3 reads TGTGCCAGCAGTTTATCCAGGGGAACCAACTATGGCTACACCCTC.

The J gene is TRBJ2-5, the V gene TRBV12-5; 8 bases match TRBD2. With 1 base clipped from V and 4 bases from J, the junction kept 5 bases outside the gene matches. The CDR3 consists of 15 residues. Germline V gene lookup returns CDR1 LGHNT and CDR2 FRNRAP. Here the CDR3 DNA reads TGTGCTAGTGGTTTGGCGACTAGCGTCGGAGAGACCCAGTACTTC. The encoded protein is CASGLATSVGETQYF.

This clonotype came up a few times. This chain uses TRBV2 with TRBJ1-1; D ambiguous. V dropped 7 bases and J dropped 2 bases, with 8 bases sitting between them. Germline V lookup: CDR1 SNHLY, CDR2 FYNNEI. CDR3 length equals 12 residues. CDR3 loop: CASKGSNTEAFF. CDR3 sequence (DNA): TGTGCCAGCAAAGGCAGCAACACTGAAGCTTTCTTT.

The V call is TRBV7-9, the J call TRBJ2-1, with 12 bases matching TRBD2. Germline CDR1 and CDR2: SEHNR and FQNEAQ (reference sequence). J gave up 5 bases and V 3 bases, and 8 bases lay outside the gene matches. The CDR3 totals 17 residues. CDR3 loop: CASSFTGGLAGNNEQFF. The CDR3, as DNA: TGTGCCAGCAGCTTCACAGGGGGACTAGCGGGCAACAATGAGCAGTTCTTC. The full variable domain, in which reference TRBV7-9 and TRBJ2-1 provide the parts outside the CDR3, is DTGVSQNPRHKITKRGQNVTFRCDPISEHNRLYWYRQTLGQGPEFLTYFQNEAQLEKSRLLSDRFSAERPKGSFSTLEIQRTEQGDSAMYLCASSFTGGLAGNNEQFFGPGTRLTVL.